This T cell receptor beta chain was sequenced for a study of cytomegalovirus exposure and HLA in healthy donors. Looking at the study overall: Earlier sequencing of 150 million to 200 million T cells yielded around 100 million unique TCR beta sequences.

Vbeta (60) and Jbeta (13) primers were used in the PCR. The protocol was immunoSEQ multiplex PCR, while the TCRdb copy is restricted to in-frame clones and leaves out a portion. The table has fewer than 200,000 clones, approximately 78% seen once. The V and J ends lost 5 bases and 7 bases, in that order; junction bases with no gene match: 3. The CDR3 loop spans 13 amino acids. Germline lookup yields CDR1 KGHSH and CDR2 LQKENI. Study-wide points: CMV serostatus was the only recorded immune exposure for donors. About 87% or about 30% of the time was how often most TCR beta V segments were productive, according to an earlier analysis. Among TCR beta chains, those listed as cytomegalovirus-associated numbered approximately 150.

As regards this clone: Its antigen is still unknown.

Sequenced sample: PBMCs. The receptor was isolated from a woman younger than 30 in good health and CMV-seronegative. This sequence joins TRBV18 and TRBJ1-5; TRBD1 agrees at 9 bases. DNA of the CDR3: TGTGCCAGCTCAGGGGACAGGGACCAGCCCCAGCATTTT. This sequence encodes CASSGDRDQPQHF.